The present T cell receptor (beta chain) was sequenced within a study of early stage breast cancer tumors. General study results and limits: Commonly generated sequences made up most enriched TCRB sequences shared between patients. Blood repertoires resembled normal breast more than tumor.

On this clone itself: The antigen is undetermined.

The CDR3 spans 14 residues. The V and J ends lost 5 bases and 2 bases, in that order; junction bases with no gene match: 4. CDR1 and CDR2 (germline): LNHDA, SQIVND (reference sequence). Repertoires were generated with immunoSEQ multiplex PCR, while TCRdb's copy carries only in-frame clones and drops some. The table records about 38,000 clones, 70% to 85% of them present only once. The sample taken for sequencing was blood. The chain couples TRBV19 to TRBJ1-2; 8 bases are shared with TRBD1. This receptor was obtained from a person between 55 and 69 years old with breast cancer. The CDR3 spells CASSLWTGNYGYTF. CDR3 sequence (DNA): TGTGCCAGTAGTTTATGGACAGGGAACTATGGCTACACCTTC.